The 9 T cell receptor beta chains given below trace back to one sample, sequenced in a study of tissue T cells after allogeneic stem cell transplantation. Assay used: immunoSEQ multiplex PCR; TCRdb lists only in-frame clones, some missing. The data hold 42,000 or so clones, with roughly 92% observed a single time. This specimen consisted of blood, obtained before transplantation. The receptors originated from a woman aged 40 to 75 who later had graft-versus-host disease after an allogeneic stem cell transplant.

The V and J genes are TRBV5-5 and TRBJ2-1; 8 bases map to TRBD2. CDR3 length equals 15 residues. V shed 4 bases, J shed 4 bases, and the junction held 7 bases outside the gene matches. Germline loops: CDR1 SGHKS, CDR2 YYEKEE (reference sequence). DNA for the CDR3: TGTGCCAGCAGCGGTACTAGCGGTTCTTACAATGAGCAGTTCTTC. Protein sequence: CASSGTSGSYNEQFF.

The chain has TRBV4-3 and TRBJ2-5, with 8 bases matching TRBD2. Germline CDR1 LGHNA, CDR2 YSLEER. The CDR3 spans 14 residues. J was trimmed by 5 bases and V by 1 base; bases with no gene match: 3. The CDR3 DNA sequence: TGCGCCAGCAGCCAAGCGCGACTAGCGGAGACCCAGTACTTC. It encodes CASSQARLAETQYF.

The genes are TRBV7-8 and TRBJ2-3; a weak D match, TRBD2 (6 bases). Trimming removed 5 bases from V and 6 bases from J, with 18 bases in between. Looked up from germline, CDR1 is SGHVS and CDR2 is FQNEAQ. This CDR3 has 15 amino acids. CDR3 nucleotide sequence: TGTGCCAGCAGCCCAAGAAGGGTCGGGAGCGATACGCAGTATTTT. Its protein product is CASSPRRVGSDTQYF.

The chain employs TRBV18 and TRBJ2-1, with D perhaps matching TRBD1 or TRBD2 (6 bases each). The CDR3 runs to 16 residues. V gave up 0 bases and J gave up 0 bases, with 9 bases separating them. CDR1 and CDR2 from the germline V gene are KGHSH and LQKENI. CDR3 nucleotide sequence: TGTGCCAGCTCACCACCTGGGGGGCCCTCCTACAATGAGCAGTTCTTC. Translating gives CASSPPGGPSYNEQFF.

This rearrangement joins TRBV4-1 to TRBJ1-1; D is ambiguous. V lost 0 bases, J lost 5 bases, and 4 bases lay in between. The CDR3 extends over 12 amino acids. Germline CDR1 and CDR2: MGHRA and YSYEKL. The CDR3 loop is CASSQDRTEAFF. CDR3 in DNA: TGCGCCAGCAGCCAAGATAGGACTGAAGCTTTCTTT.

The sample holds a few counts of this clone. The chain couples TRBV7-9 to TRBJ2-7, with TRBD2 matching 9 bases. The V segment lost 5 bases and the J segment 2 bases; nucleotides outside the gene matches: 13. Looked up from germline, CDR1 is SEHNR and CDR2 is FQNEAQ (reference sequence). The CDR3 spans 17 residues. The CDR3, as DNA: TGTGCCAGCAGCCTCACCTCCAGACTAGCGGATACCTACGAGCAGTACTTC. Translating gives CASSLTSRLADTYEQYF.

The chain uses TRBV28 and TRBJ1-4; D gene ambiguous. The CDR3 runs to 15 residues. Germline lookup yields CDR1 MDHEN and CDR2 SYDVKM. V was cut by 4 bases and J by 3 bases, with 12 bases left in between. The CDR3 DNA is TGTGCCAGCAGTTCCTCACGGATGGCTAATGAAAAACTGTTTTTT. This sequence encodes CASSSSRMANEKLFF.

The rearrangement links TRBV19 to TRBJ1-1; TRBD1 aligns across 11 bases. This CDR3 spans 15 amino acids. CDR1 and CDR2 (germline): LNHDA, SQIVND (reference sequence). The junction had 7 bases not matched to a gene; V was cut back by 3 bases and J by 7 bases. The CDR3 nucleotides are TGTGCCAGTAGTATCGGGGACAGGGGGATTGATGAAGCTTTCTTT. Its translation: CASSIGDRGIDEAFF.

This rearrangement joins TRBV28 to TRBJ2-7; D gene uncertain. CDR1 and CDR2 from the germline V gene are MDHEN and SYDVKM. The CDR3 length is 13 residues. Trimming removed 3 bases at V and 5 bases at J, with 11 bases between. CDR3 nucleotides: TGTGCCAGCAGTTTTGGGGTAGCTCACGAGCAGTACTTC. Amino acid sequence: CASSFGVAHEQYF.